These T cell receptor beta chains were read from a single sample in a study of Tregs in tolerant kidney transplant recipients. Method: immunoSEQ multiplex PCR; TCRdb's copy keeps in-frame clones and lacks some. Of 98,000 or so clones detected, roughly 89% appear once; the ten largest clones hold around 0.35%. This material consisted of CD4+ T cells from blood, taken before the transplant. The receptor source for this set is a human donor who received a combined kidney and bone marrow transplant. CDR3s include the opening cysteine and the closing phenylalanine or tryptophan. The order of the fields is J gene, D gene, V gene, clone size, CDR3 protein, CDR3 DNA. The D gene is left open where the match is weak. For some rows the clone size is stated as once, few or many, or as a class when expanded; others skip it.

j_gene: TRBJ2-2
d_gene: NA
v_gene: TRBV15
abundance: once
CDR3aa: CATSATGADTGELFF
CDR3nt: TGTGCCACCAGCGCGACAGGTGCGGACACCGGGGAGCTGTTTTTT

j_gene: TRBJ1-3
d_gene: NA
v_gene: TRBV2
abundance: NA
CDR3aa: CASRPGQRSGNTIYF
CDR3nt: TGTGCCAGCCGGCCCGGCCAGCGCTCTGGAAACACCATATATTTT

j_gene: TRBJ2-7
d_gene: NA
v_gene: TRBV2
abundance: few
CDR3aa: CASTQQRYEQYF
CDR3nt: TGTGCCAGCACTCAACAGAGATACGAGCAGTACTTC

j_gene: TRBJ2-3
d_gene: TRBD1
v_gene: TRBV7-2
abundance: once
CDR3aa: CASSLGGTARTDTQYF
CDR3nt: TGTGCCAGCAGCTTAGGGGGGACAGCTCGCACAGATACGCAGTATTTT

j_gene: TRBJ1-1
d_gene: NA
v_gene: TRBV14
abundance: NA
CDR3aa: CASSQVVGLTEAFF
CDR3nt: TGTGCCAGCAGCCAAGTGGTGGGGCTCACTGAAGCTTTCTTT

j_gene: TRBJ2-7
d_gene: TRBD2
v_gene: TRBV4-2
abundance: NA
CDR3aa: CASSQESVRPSGFSYEQYF
CDR3nt: TGTGCCAGCAGCCAAGAATCAGTACGGCCTAGCGGATTCTCCTACGAGCAGTACTTC

j_gene: TRBJ2-3
d_gene: TRBD2
v_gene: TRBV5-4
abundance: NA
CDR3aa: CASSLIAGARQYF
CDR3nt: TGTGCCAGCAGCCTCATAGCGGGGGCGCGGCAGTATTTT

j_gene: TRBJ2-7
d_gene: NA
v_gene: TRBV7-8
abundance: NA
CDR3aa: CASSPDRINYEQYF
CDR3nt: TGTGCCAGCAGCCCCGACAGGATCAACTACGAGCAGTACTTC

j_gene: TRBJ1-2
d_gene: TRBD1
v_gene: TRBV2
abundance: NA
CDR3aa: CASGYRGSGYGYTF
CDR3nt: TGTGCCAGCGGATACAGGGGGTCTGGCTATGGCTACACCTTC

j_gene: TRBJ2-1
d_gene: TRBD1
v_gene: TRBV5-1
abundance: NA
CDR3aa: CASSQLETGSSNEQFF
CDR3nt: TGCGCCAGCAGCCAGCTCGAGACAGGGTCATCCAATGAGCAGTTCTTC

j_gene: TRBJ1-5
d_gene: TRBD1
v_gene: TRBV28
abundance: NA
CDR3aa: CASSLSPDRAYSNQPQHF
CDR3nt: TGTGCCAGCAGTCTGAGCCCGGACAGGGCTTATAGCAATCAGCCCCAGCATTTT

j_gene: TRBJ1-1
d_gene: NA
v_gene: TRBV7-9
abundance: NA
CDR3aa: CASSLFVGGPEAFF
CDR3nt: TGTGCCAGCAGCTTATTCGTCGGGGGACCTGAAGCTTTCTTT

j_gene: TRBJ2-2
d_gene: TRBD1
v_gene: TRBV5-1
abundance: NA
CDR3aa: CASSLAGDRSTGELFF
CDR3nt: TGCGCCAGCAGCTTGGCGGGGGACAGGTCTACCGGGGAGCTGTTTTTT

j_gene: TRBJ2-1
d_gene: NA
v_gene: TRBV7-2
abundance: NA
CDR3aa: CASSLGLVATNEQFF
CDR3nt: TGTGCCAGCAGCTTAGGTCTCGTAGCCACCAATGAGCAGTTCTTC

j_gene: TRBJ1-2
d_gene: NA
v_gene: TRBV29-1
abundance: NA
CDR3aa: CSVVTVQLGFTF
CDR3nt: TGCAGCGTTGTTACAGTCCAACTGGGCTTCACCTTC

j_gene: TRBJ2-7
d_gene: NA
v_gene: TRBV6-6
abundance: NA
CDR3aa: CASRITGNAYEQYF
CDR3nt: TGTGCCAGCAGAATCACAGGGAATGCCTACGAGCAGTACTTC

j_gene: TRBJ2-7
d_gene: TRBD2
v_gene: TRBV18
abundance: NA
CDR3aa: CASSPRVAGVYEQYF
CDR3nt: TGTGCCAGCTCACCACGAGTAGCGGGGGTCTACGAGCAGTACTTC

j_gene: TRBJ2-5
d_gene: NA
v_gene: TRBV12-5
abundance: NA
CDR3aa: CASGRSRETQYF
CDR3nt: TGTGCTAGTGGAAGGAGTAGGGAGACCCAGTACTTC

j_gene: TRBJ2-3
d_gene: NA
v_gene: TRBV5-1
abundance: NA
CDR3aa: CASRIKQGPDTQYF
CDR3nt: TGCGCCAGCAGGATAAAACAGGGCCCAGATACGCAGTATTTT

j_gene: TRBJ1-2
d_gene: NA
v_gene: TRBV28
abundance: NA
CDR3aa: CASRTRGGSNYGYTF
CDR3nt: TGTGCCAGCAGAACTAGAGGGGGTTCTAACTATGGCTACACCTTC

j_gene: TRBJ1-2
d_gene: NA
v_gene: TRBV6-5
abundance: once
CDR3aa: CASSYVRGYGYTF
CDR3nt: TGTGCCAGCAGTTACGTCAGGGGATATGGCTACACCTTC

j_gene: TRBJ1-2
d_gene: TRBD1
v_gene: TRBV5-1
abundance: NA
CDR3aa: CASTQTGATYGYTF
CDR3nt: TGCGCCAGCACCCAGACAGGGGCGACTTATGGCTACACCTTC

j_gene: TRBJ2-5
d_gene: TRBD1
v_gene: TRBV5-1
abundance: NA
CDR3aa: CASSLALGQSQETQYF
CDR3nt: TGCGCCAGCAGCTTGGCACTGGGACAGAGCCAAGAGACCCAGTACTTC

j_gene: TRBJ2-3
d_gene: TRBD2
v_gene: TRBV4-1
abundance: NA
CDR3aa: CASSQDPGLAGGTDTQYF
CDR3nt: TGCGCCAGCAGCCAAGACCCGGGACTAGCGGGAGGAACAGATACGCAGTATTTT

j_gene: TRBJ2-3
d_gene: NA
v_gene: TRBV14
abundance: NA
CDR3aa: CASSQASWGDTQYF
CDR3nt: TGTGCCAGCAGCCAGGCTAGCTGGGGAGATACGCAGTATTTT

j_gene: TRBJ2-3
d_gene: NA
v_gene: TRBV27
abundance: NA
CDR3aa: CASSFGDTQYF
CDR3nt: TGTGCCAGCAGTTTCGGAGATACGCAGTATTTT

j_gene: TRBJ1-4
d_gene: NA
v_gene: TRBV29-1
abundance: NA
CDR3aa: CSVEGTLPNEKLFF
CDR3nt: TGCAGCGTTGAAGGGACACTCCCCAATGAAAAACTGTTTTTT

j_gene: TRBJ2-7
d_gene: TRBD1
v_gene: TRBV18
abundance: NA
CDR3aa: CASSLTSRTGDHEQYF
CDR3nt: TGTGCCAGCTCACTCACCTCCCGGACAGGGGACCACGAGCAGTACTTC

j_gene: TRBJ1-1
d_gene: NA
v_gene: TRBV2
abundance: NA
CDR3aa: CASSSTPRAFF
CDR3nt: TGTGCCAGCAGTTCTACCCCAAGAGCTTTCTTT

j_gene: TRBJ2-7
d_gene: TRBD2
v_gene: TRBV5-4
abundance: NA
CDR3aa: CASSWTSGGPEQYF
CDR3nt: TGTGCCAGCAGCTGGACTAGCGGGGGCCCCGAGCAGTACTTC

j_gene: TRBJ2-1
d_gene: TRBD2
v_gene: TRBV9
abundance: few
CDR3aa: CASSPPSGSPSYNEQFF
CDR3nt: TGTGCCAGCAGCCCCCCTAGCGGGAGCCCCTCCTACAATGAGCAGTTCTTC

j_gene: TRBJ1-3
d_gene: NA
v_gene: TRBV5-1
abundance: NA
CDR3aa: CASSLSSRDSGNTIYF
CDR3nt: TGCGCCAGCAGCTTGTCTTCCAGGGACTCTGGAAACACCATATATTTT

j_gene: TRBJ2-1
d_gene: TRBD1
v_gene: TRBV5-4
abundance: NA
CDR3aa: CASSSTIWAGGDEQFF
CDR3nt: TGTGCCAGCAGCTCCACGATCTGGGCAGGGGGCGATGAGCAGTTCTTC

j_gene: TRBJ2-1
d_gene: TRBD1
v_gene: TRBV27
abundance: NA
CDR3aa: CASRPDRADYNEQFF
CDR3nt: TGTGCCAGCAGACCGGACAGGGCTGACTACAATGAGCAGTTCTTC

j_gene: TRBJ2-6
d_gene: NA
v_gene: TRBV27
abundance: NA
CDR3aa: CASSFRGANVLTF
CDR3nt: TGTGCCAGCAGTTTCCGTGGGGCCAACGTCCTGACTTTC

j_gene: TRBJ1-1
d_gene: NA
v_gene: TRBV27
abundance: NA
CDR3aa: CASSFLGVTEAFF
CDR3nt: TGTGCCAGCAGTTTCTTGGGAGTCACTGAAGCTTTCTTT

j_gene: TRBJ2-1
d_gene: TRBD2
v_gene: TRBV6-1
abundance: NA
CDR3aa: CASSAFGGGLGEQFF
CDR3nt: TGTGCCAGCAGTGCCTTCGGGGGGGGGCTGGGTGAGCAGTTCTTC

j_gene: TRBJ1-3
d_gene: NA
v_gene: TRBV4-3
abundance: NA
CDR3aa: CASSQERQPIAIYF
CDR3nt: TGCGCCAGCAGCCAAGAACGACAACCTATCGCCATATATTTT

j_gene: TRBJ1-2
d_gene: NA
v_gene: TRBV6-4
abundance: NA
CDR3aa: CASSDASEGYTF
CDR3nt: TGTGCCAGCAGTGATGCGTCCGAAGGCTACACCTTC

j_gene: TRBJ1-1
d_gene: TRBD1
v_gene: TRBV7-8
abundance: NA
CDR3aa: CASSFATGAGTEAFF
CDR3nt: TGTGCCAGCAGCTTCGCAACAGGGGCTGGAACTGAAGCTTTCTTT

j_gene: TRBJ1-1
d_gene: NA
v_gene: TRBV2
abundance: once
CDR3aa: CASIRVPSSTEAFF
CDR3nt: TGTGCCAGCATCAGGGTGCCTTCGAGCACTGAAGCTTTCTTT

j_gene: TRBJ2-3
d_gene: TRBD2
v_gene: TRBV5-1
abundance: NA
CDR3aa: CASSLEGRGGRDTQYF
CDR3nt: TGCGCCAGCAGCTTGGAGGGGCGGGGGGGCCGCGATACGCAGTATTTT

j_gene: TRBJ1-6
d_gene: NA
v_gene: TRBV6-1
abundance: once
CDR3aa: CASSTVPNSPLHF
CDR3nt: TGTGCCAGCAGCACAGTGCCCAATTCACCCCTCCACTTT

j_gene: TRBJ1-1
d_gene: NA
v_gene: TRBV6-1
abundance: NA
CDR3aa: CASGRLNTEAFF
CDR3nt: TGTGCCAGCGGCAGGTTGAACACTGAAGCTTTCTTT

j_gene: TRBJ1-1
d_gene: TRBD1
v_gene: TRBV10-3
abundance: NA
CDR3aa: CAISGVTGGGKAFF
CDR3nt: TGTGCCATCAGTGGGGTAACAGGGGGCGGAAAAGCTTTCTTT

j_gene: TRBJ2-5
d_gene: TRBD2
v_gene: TRBV4-2
abundance: NA
CDR3aa: CASSQVAAGGTQETQYF
CDR3nt: TGTGCCAGCAGCCAAGTAGCGGCGGGGGGGACCCAAGAGACCCAGTACTTC